The rows below give T cell receptor beta chains drawn from one sample of a study of blood T cell repertoires in COVID-19. TCRdb's copy holds only in-frame clones and misses some; the assay was immunoSEQ multiplex PCR. The data show 250,000 to 300,000 clones, about 90% seen once. The sample comprised PBMCs or T cells enriched from blood (not recorded which). These receptors all stem from a human donor in a cohort exposed to, infected with or recovered from COVID-19 (not recorded which). The donor label of this sample is uncertain. CDR3s include the opening cysteine and the closing phenylalanine or tryptophan. D genes are given only for firm matches. For some rows the clone size is stated as once, few or many, or as a class when expanded; others skip it.

v_gene: TRBV9; j_gene: TRBJ1-2; d_gene: -; abundance: -; CDR3aa: CASSVGEGNYGYTF; CDR3nt: TGTGCCAGCAGCGTAGGTGAGGGTAACTATGGCTACACCTTC
v_gene: TRBV24-1; j_gene: TRBJ2-3; d_gene: -; abundance: -; CDR3aa: CATSDDRDGKEVDTQYF; CDR3nt: TGTGCCACCAGTGATGATCGCGACGGGAAAGAGGTGGATACGCAGTATTTT
v_gene: TRBV6-5; j_gene: TRBJ2-3; d_gene: TRBD2; abundance: -; CDR3aa: CASSNRLAVDTQYF; CDR3nt: TGTGCCAGCAGTAACCGACTAGCAGTAGATACGCAGTATTTT
v_gene: TRBV11-2; j_gene: TRBJ1-3; d_gene: -; abundance: -; CDR3aa: CASSLRGISGNTIYF; CDR3nt: TGTGCCAGCAGCCTAAGAGGGATCTCTGGAAACACCATATATTTT
v_gene: TRBV11-2; j_gene: TRBJ2-3; d_gene: -; abundance: -; CDR3aa: CASSFVAASTDTQYF; CDR3nt: TGTGCCAGCAGCTTCGTCGCGGCTAGCACAGATACGCAGTATTTT
v_gene: TRBV6-1; j_gene: TRBJ1-3; d_gene: -; abundance: -; CDR3aa: CASSEGPARSGNTIYF; CDR3nt: TGTGCCAGCAGTGAAGGCCCAGCGCGCTCTGGAAACACCATATATTTT
v_gene: TRBV21-1; j_gene: TRBJ1-5; d_gene: -; abundance: -; CDR3aa: CASSKMGDCRDNSNQPQHF; CDR3nt: TGTGCCAGCAGCAAAATGGGGGATTGCCGGGACAATAGCAATCAGCCCCAGCATTTT
v_gene: TRBV20-1; j_gene: TRBJ1-2; d_gene: -; abundance: -; CDR3aa: CSASEEDHYGYTF; CDR3nt: TGCAGTGCTAGTGAAGAGGATCACTATGGCTACACCTTC
v_gene: TRBV7-9; j_gene: TRBJ2-1; d_gene: TRBD2; abundance: -; CDR3aa: CASSLVSSGGNEQFF; CDR3nt: TGTGCCAGCAGCTTAGTGTCTAGCGGGGGGAATGAGCAGTTCTTC
v_gene: TRBV7-6; j_gene: TRBJ1-1; d_gene: -; abundance: -; CDR3aa: CASSPTEHAEAFF; CDR3nt: TGTGCCAGCAGCCCAACCGAACACGCTGAAGCTTTCTTT
v_gene: TRBV10-3; j_gene: TRBJ1-1; d_gene: -; abundance: -; CDR3aa: CAISEISAEAFF; CDR3nt: TGTGCCATCAGTGAGATTAGTGCTGAAGCTTTCTTT
v_gene: TRBV24-1; j_gene: TRBJ2-7; d_gene: TRBD1; abundance: -; CDR3aa: CATSDPGQGDKQYF; CDR3nt: TGTGCCACCAGTGACCCCGGACAGGGGGATAAGCAGTACTTC
v_gene: TRBV28; j_gene: TRBJ1-4; d_gene: -; abundance: -; CDR3aa: CASSLQGRTNEKLFF; CDR3nt: TGTGCCAGCAGTTTGCAGGGGAGAACTAATGAAAAACTGTTTTTT
v_gene: TRBV28; j_gene: TRBJ1-5; d_gene: -; abundance: -; CDR3aa: CASSFPDQPQHF; CDR3nt: TGTGCCAGCAGTTTCCCCGATCAGCCCCAGCATTTT
v_gene: TRBV27; j_gene: TRBJ2-2; d_gene: -; abundance: -; CDR3aa: CASTTGQYTGELFF; CDR3nt: TGTGCCAGCACCACCGGACAGTACACCGGGGAGCTGTTTTTT
v_gene: TRBV19; j_gene: TRBJ1-3; d_gene: -; abundance: few; CDR3aa: CASSPGVGNTIYF; CDR3nt: TGTGCCAGTAGTCCCGGGGTTGGAAACACCATATATTTT
v_gene: TRBV10-3; j_gene: TRBJ1-4; d_gene: TRBD1; abundance: -; CDR3aa: CATAGTDASTNEKLFF; CDR3nt: TGTGCCACCGCCGGGACAGACGCTTCAACTAATGAAAAACTGTTTTTT
v_gene: TRBV24-1; j_gene: TRBJ1-2; d_gene: -; abundance: -; CDR3aa: CATSDPLDGYTF; CDR3nt: TGTGCCACCAGTGATCCCCTAGATGGCTACACCTTC
v_gene: TRBV3-1/TRBV3-2; j_gene: TRBJ2-7; d_gene: -; abundance: -; CDR3aa: CASSQVPGYEQYF; CDR3nt: TGTGCCAGCAGCCAAGTTCCGGGCTACGAGCAGTACTTC
v_gene: TRBV12-3/TRBV12-4; j_gene: TRBJ1-4; d_gene: TRBD1; abundance: -; CDR3aa: CASSEQGEKLFF; CDR3nt: TGTGCCAGCAGCGAACAGGGGGAAAAACTGTTTTTT
v_gene: TRBV27; j_gene: TRBJ1-2; d_gene: -; abundance: -; CDR3aa: CASSLAGDGYTF; CDR3nt: TGTGCCAGCAGTTTGGCGGGGGATGGCTACACCTTC
v_gene: TRBV29-1; j_gene: TRBJ1-1; d_gene: -; abundance: -; CDR3aa: CSVAGVSTEAFF; CDR3nt: TGCAGCGTTGCAGGGGTGAGCACTGAAGCTTTCTTT
v_gene: TRBV19; j_gene: TRBJ2-2; d_gene: -; abundance: -; CDR3aa: CAGRQGLNTGELFF; CDR3nt: TGTGCCGGTCGACAAGGTCTCAACACCGGGGAGCTGTTTTTT
v_gene: TRBV7-2; j_gene: TRBJ2-3; d_gene: -; abundance: once; CDR3aa: CASSPTGSSDTQYF; CDR3nt: TGTGCCAGCAGCCCCACAGGGTCGTCAGATACGCAGTATTTT
v_gene: TRBV12-5; j_gene: TRBJ1-6; d_gene: -; abundance: once; CDR3aa: CASGLATTSSYNSPLHF; CDR3nt: TGTGCTAGTGGTTTGGCTACCACGAGCTCCTATAATTCACCCCTCCACTTT
v_gene: TRBV6-5; j_gene: TRBJ2-7; d_gene: TRBD1; abundance: -; CDR3aa: CATSGTGIFTYEQYF; CDR3nt: TGTGCCACCTCGGGGACAGGGATTTTTACCTACGAGCAGTACTTC
v_gene: TRBV10-2; j_gene: TRBJ1-3; d_gene: -; abundance: -; CDR3aa: CASTPGGAGNTIYF; CDR3nt: TGCGCCAGCACCCCGGGGGGTGCTGGAAACACCATATATTTT
v_gene: TRBV5-1; j_gene: TRBJ2-7; d_gene: TRBD1; abundance: -; CDR3aa: CASSLLPGQATYEQYF; CDR3nt: TGCGCCAGCAGCTTGTTACCGGGACAGGCGACCTACGAGCAGTACTTC
v_gene: TRBV5-5; j_gene: TRBJ1-3; d_gene: -; abundance: -; CDR3aa: CASSPGNSGNTIYF; CDR3nt: TGTGCCAGCAGCCCCGGGAACTCTGGAAACACCATATATTTT
v_gene: TRBV2; j_gene: TRBJ2-7; d_gene: -; abundance: -; CDR3aa: CASGGHQLNYEQYF; CDR3nt: TGTGCCAGCGGGGGACATCAGCTGAACTACGAGCAGTACTTC
v_gene: TRBV6-4; j_gene: TRBJ2-3; d_gene: -; abundance: -; CDR3aa: CASSERDFTDTQYF; CDR3nt: TGTGCCAGCAGTGAACGGGACTTCACAGATACGCAGTATTTT
v_gene: TRBV24-1; j_gene: TRBJ1-5; d_gene: -; abundance: -; CDR3aa: CATSGRGNNQPQHF; CDR3nt: TGTGCCACCAGTGGTCGGGGAAACAATCAACCCCAGCATTTT
v_gene: TRBV4-1; j_gene: TRBJ1-1; d_gene: TRBD1; abundance: -; CDR3aa: CASSQGIGGAGNLNTEAFF; CDR3nt: TGCGCCAGCAGCCAAGGGATAGGGGGCGCCGGGAATTTGAACACTGAAGCTTTCTTT
v_gene: TRBV18; j_gene: TRBJ2-2; d_gene: TRBD2; abundance: -; CDR3aa: CASSPRDFPSGGTGELFF; CDR3nt: TGTGCCAGCTCACCACGCGATTTTCCTAGCGGGGGCACCGGGGAGCTGTTTTTT
v_gene: TRBV5-5; j_gene: TRBJ2-2; d_gene: -; abundance: -; CDR3aa: CASSLPGGDGELFF; CDR3nt: TGTGCCAGCAGCTTGCCTGGCGGAGACGGGGAGCTGTTTTTT
v_gene: TRBV19; j_gene: TRBJ1-2; d_gene: TRBD1; abundance: -; CDR3aa: CASSMGTGNNYGYTF; CDR3nt: TGTGCCAGTAGTATGGGGACAGGTAACAACTATGGCTACACCTTC
v_gene: TRBV6-6; j_gene: TRBJ2-7; d_gene: TRBD2; abundance: -; CDR3aa: CASSLSGGSSYEQYF; CDR3nt: TGTGCCAGCAGTCTTAGCGGGGGGAGCTCCTACGAGCAGTACTTC
v_gene: TRBV29-1; j_gene: TRBJ2-3; d_gene: -; abundance: -; CDR3aa: CSVAGTSADTQYF; CDR3nt: TGCAGCGTGGCGGGGACCTCAGCAGATACGCAGTATTTT
v_gene: TRBV18; j_gene: TRBJ2-2; d_gene: TRBD2; abundance: -; CDR3aa: CASSPPASGGDTGELFF; CDR3nt: TGTGCCAGCTCACCACCGGCTAGCGGGGGAGACACCGGGGAGCTGTTTTTT
v_gene: TRBV18; j_gene: TRBJ1-2; d_gene: TRBD1; abundance: -; CDR3aa: CASSPLGQGSGYTF; CDR3nt: TGTGCCAGCTCACCACTCGGACAGGGCTCTGGCTACACCTTC
v_gene: TRBV28; j_gene: TRBJ1-4; d_gene: -; abundance: -; CDR3aa: CASNTGTTNEKLFF; CDR3nt: TGTGCCAGTAACACCGGGACTACGAATGAAAAACTGTTTTTT
v_gene: TRBV30; j_gene: TRBJ1-3; d_gene: -; abundance: once; CDR3aa: CAWSVQGYGTIYF; CDR3nt: TGTGCCTGGAGTGTTCAGGGATACGGGACCATATATTTT
v_gene: TRBV19; j_gene: TRBJ1-2; d_gene: -; abundance: -; CDR3aa: CASSIFSGEAGYTF; CDR3nt: TGTGCCAGTAGTATCTTTTCGGGGGAAGCAGGCTACACCTTC
v_gene: TRBV11-2; j_gene: TRBJ1-3; d_gene: TRBD1; abundance: few; CDR3aa: CASSLTPGQVHQAIYF; CDR3nt: TGTGCCAGCAGCTTAACCCCGGGACAGGTTCATCAAGCCATATATTTT
v_gene: TRBV27; j_gene: TRBJ1-4; d_gene: -; abundance: -; CDR3aa: CASSSGQSNEKLFF; CDR3nt: TGTGCCAGCAGTTCTGGACAGAGTAATGAAAAACTGTTTTTT
v_gene: TRBV7-6; j_gene: TRBJ2-7; d_gene: -; abundance: -; CDR3aa: CASSPGTFPHEQYF; CDR3nt: TGTGCCAGCAGTCCTGGGACATTCCCCCACGAGCAGTACTTC
v_gene: TRBV24-1; j_gene: TRBJ2-7; d_gene: -; abundance: -; CDR3aa: CATSDYSLESSYEQYF; CDR3nt: TGTGCCACCAGTGATTATTCCCTGGAGAGCTCCTACGAGCAGTACTTC
v_gene: TRBV13; j_gene: TRBJ2-6; d_gene: -; abundance: -; CDR3aa: CASSKQGAGANVLTF; CDR3nt: TGTGCCAGCAGCAAACAGGGAGCCGGGGCCAACGTCCTGACTTTC
v_gene: TRBV6-2/TRBV6-3; j_gene: TRBJ2-7; d_gene: TRBD1; abundance: -; CDR3aa: CASSYPPGTVSYEQYF; CDR3nt: TGTGCCAGCAGTTACCCCCCCGGGACAGTCTCCTACGAGCAGTACTTC
v_gene: TRBV30; j_gene: TRBJ2-2; d_gene: TRBD2; abundance: -; CDR3aa: CASSAGVDSNTGELFF; CDR3nt: TGTGCCTCCTCGGCGGGGGTAGACTCGAACACCGGGGAGCTGTTTTTT
v_gene: TRBV18; j_gene: TRBJ1-2; d_gene: TRBD1; abundance: -; CDR3aa: CASSPIDRDYGYTF; CDR3nt: TGTGCCAGCTCACCTATTGACAGGGACTATGGCTACACCTTC